The rows below give T cell receptor beta chains drawn from one sample of a study of shared clonotypes between healthy human individuals. The data were produced by immunoSEQ multiplex PCR, yet TCRdb's version contains in-frame clones alone and is incomplete. The table has about 560,000 clones, around 81% seen once. Sequenced input: PBMCs. Every receptor here comes from a woman aged 40 to 55 in good health. Some clones in this sample may be carry-over from other donors' samples. Each CDR3 is given without its conserved first and last residue.

V gene: TRBV5-5
J gene: TRBJ2-7
CDR3 protein: ASGLAGDHWEQY

V gene: TRBV4-1
J gene: TRBJ2-7
CDR3 protein: ASSQDLFRAGGSYEQY

V gene: TRBV5-4
J gene: TRBJ1-1
CDR3 protein: ASSLGDPLWTEAF

V gene: TRBV4-2
J gene: TRBJ2-1
CDR3 protein: ASSLGAAGGGMDEQF

V gene: TRBV9
J gene: TRBJ1-1
CDR3 protein: ASSPGQGAGEAF

V gene: TRBV5-4
J gene: TRBJ2-7
CDR3 protein: ASSYGGSYEQY

V gene: TRBV19
J gene: TRBJ1-2
CDR3 protein: ASSPGQVNYGYT

V gene: TRBV2
J gene: TRBJ1-6
CDR3 protein: ASSETTAFPPLH

V gene: TRBV28
J gene: -
CDR3 protein: ASRTSGPYEQY

V gene: TRBV7-8
J gene: TRBJ2-1
CDR3 protein: ASSLVRQGEQF

V gene: TRBV15
J gene: TRBJ2-5
CDR3 protein: ATSRDQEETQY

V gene: TRBV5-1
J gene: TRBJ1-6
CDR3 protein: ASSLVWQRDNSPLH

V gene: TRBV19
J gene: TRBJ2-7
CDR3 protein: ASSYSGSNEQY

V gene: TRBV30
J gene: TRBJ1-6
CDR3 protein: AWRSSYNSPLH

V gene: TRBV7-6
J gene: TRBJ2-7
CDR3 protein: ASSSNRDLEQY

V gene: TRBV27
J gene: TRBJ1-6
CDR3 protein: ASSFSQNSPLH

V gene: TRBV4-2
J gene: TRBJ2-1
CDR3 protein: ASSQGIRGGGSNNEQF

V gene: TRBV29-1
J gene: TRBJ2-5
CDR3 protein: SSKGGETQY

V gene: TRBV29-1
J gene: TRBJ2-7
CDR3 protein: SAMVGVSYEQY

V gene: TRBV11-2
J gene: TRBJ2-5
CDR3 protein: ASSFGSMETQY

V gene: TRBV29-1
J gene: TRBJ2-1
CDR3 protein: SVVGWGSGVDEQF

V gene: TRBV6-4
J gene: TRBJ1-1
CDR3 protein: ASSEQGNTEAF

V gene: TRBV7-9
J gene: TRBJ2-2
CDR3 protein: ASSGLRRPSHGELF

V gene: TRBV7-6
J gene: TRBJ2-3
CDR3 protein: ASSLAGLGLDTQY

V gene: TRBV29-1
J gene: TRBJ2-3
CDR3 protein: SVTRGTSTDTQY

V gene: TRBV28
J gene: TRBJ2-7
CDR3 protein: ASSLTDRKSYEQY

V gene: TRBV5-4
J gene: TRBJ2-7
CDR3 protein: ASSQGIQSDEQY

V gene: TRBV7-6
J gene: TRBJ2-3
CDR3 protein: ASSRRTSGTDTQY

V gene: TRBV29-1
J gene: TRBJ1-2
CDR3 protein: SVAGQGTENYGYT

V gene: TRBV18
J gene: TRBJ2-7
CDR3 protein: ASSTPGTGDEQY

V gene: TRBV4-2
J gene: TRBJ2-5
CDR3 protein: ASSQVRTSGRSGGETQY

V gene: TRBV28
J gene: TRBJ1-3
CDR3 protein: ASTPGTGGSGNTIY

V gene: TRBV19
J gene: TRBJ1-5
CDR3 protein: ASSSSSQPQH

V gene: TRBV7-2
J gene: TRBJ2-1
CDR3 protein: ASSQPGYNEQF

V gene: TRBV6-5
J gene: TRBJ2-3
CDR3 protein: ASSDSTGADTQY

V gene: TRBV27
J gene: TRBJ1-2
CDR3 protein: ASKRTQGNYGYT

V gene: TRBV28
J gene: TRBJ2-1
CDR3 protein: ASVLGGVGDEQF

V gene: TRBV5-1
J gene: TRBJ2-7
CDR3 protein: ASSLAVGTGTYEQY

V gene: TRBV11-2
J gene: TRBJ2-7
CDR3 protein: ASSLTGGYEQY

V gene: TRBV15
J gene: TRBJ2-1
CDR3 protein: ATSRGGLGGYNEQF